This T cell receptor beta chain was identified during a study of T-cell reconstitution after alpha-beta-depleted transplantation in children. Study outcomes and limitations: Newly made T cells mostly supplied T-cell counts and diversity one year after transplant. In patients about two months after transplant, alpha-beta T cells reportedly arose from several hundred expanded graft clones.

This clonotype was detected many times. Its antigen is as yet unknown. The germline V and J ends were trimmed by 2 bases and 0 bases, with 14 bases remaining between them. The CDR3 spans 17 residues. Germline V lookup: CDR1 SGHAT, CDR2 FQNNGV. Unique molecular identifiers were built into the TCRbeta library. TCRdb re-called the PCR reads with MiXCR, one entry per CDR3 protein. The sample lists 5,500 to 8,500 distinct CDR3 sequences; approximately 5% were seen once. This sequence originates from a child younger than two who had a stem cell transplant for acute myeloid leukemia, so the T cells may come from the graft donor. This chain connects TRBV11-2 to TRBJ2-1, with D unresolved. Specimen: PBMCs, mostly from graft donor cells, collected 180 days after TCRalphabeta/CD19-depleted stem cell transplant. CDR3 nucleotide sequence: TGTGCCAGCAGCTTACATCCGTTCTCAAGCTCCTACAATGAGCAGTTCTTC. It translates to CASSLHPFSSSYNEQFF.